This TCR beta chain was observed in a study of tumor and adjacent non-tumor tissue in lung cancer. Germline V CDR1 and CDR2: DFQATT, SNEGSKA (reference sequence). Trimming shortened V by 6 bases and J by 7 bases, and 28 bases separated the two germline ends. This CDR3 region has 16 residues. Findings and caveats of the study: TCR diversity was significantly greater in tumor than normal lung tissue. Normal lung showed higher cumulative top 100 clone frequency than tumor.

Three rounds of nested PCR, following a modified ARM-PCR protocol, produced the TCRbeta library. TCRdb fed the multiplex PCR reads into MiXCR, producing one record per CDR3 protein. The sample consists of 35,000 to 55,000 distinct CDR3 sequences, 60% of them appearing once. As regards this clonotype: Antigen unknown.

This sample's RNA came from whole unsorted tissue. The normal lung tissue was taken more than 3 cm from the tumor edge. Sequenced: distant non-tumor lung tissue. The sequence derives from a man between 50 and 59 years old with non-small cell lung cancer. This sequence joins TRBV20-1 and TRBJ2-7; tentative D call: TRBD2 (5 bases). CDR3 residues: CSAYQPPSNGSPEQYF. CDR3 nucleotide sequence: TGCAGTGCGTATCAGCCTCCTAGCAACGGCTCACCAGAGCAGTACTTC.